One T cell receptor beta chain is described in this entry. The antigen remains undetermined. This sample is part of a study of cytomegalovirus exposure and HLA in healthy donors. On the study more broadly: In a previous analysis, nearly 120 million unique TCR beta sequences were found from about 179 million T cells. General observations from the study: Apparent HLA restriction characterized most CMV-associated TCR beta chains in a later analysis. Available immune exposure information covered CMV serostatus only. The classifier was said to identify cytomegalovirus status with high specificity and sensitivity.

The germline V gene has CDR1 MDHEN and CDR2 SYDVKM. The V and J ends lost 5 bases and 9 bases, in that order; junction bases with no gene match: 3. This CDR3 comprises 11 residues. Vbeta (60) and Jbeta (13) primers were used in the PCR. Some clones are missing from TCRdb's copy, which holds only in-frame ones; the method was immunoSEQ multiplex PCR. Among 75,000 to 95,000 clones listed, approximately 66% were seen once. The source is a man aged 30-40 years in good health and CMV-seronegative. The sample was PBMCs. The V call is TRBV28, the J call TRBJ1-1; 7 bases agree with TRBD1. The CDR3 coding sequence is TGTGCCAGCAGTGGGACAGTACAAGCTTTCTTT. Residues: CASSGTVQAFF.